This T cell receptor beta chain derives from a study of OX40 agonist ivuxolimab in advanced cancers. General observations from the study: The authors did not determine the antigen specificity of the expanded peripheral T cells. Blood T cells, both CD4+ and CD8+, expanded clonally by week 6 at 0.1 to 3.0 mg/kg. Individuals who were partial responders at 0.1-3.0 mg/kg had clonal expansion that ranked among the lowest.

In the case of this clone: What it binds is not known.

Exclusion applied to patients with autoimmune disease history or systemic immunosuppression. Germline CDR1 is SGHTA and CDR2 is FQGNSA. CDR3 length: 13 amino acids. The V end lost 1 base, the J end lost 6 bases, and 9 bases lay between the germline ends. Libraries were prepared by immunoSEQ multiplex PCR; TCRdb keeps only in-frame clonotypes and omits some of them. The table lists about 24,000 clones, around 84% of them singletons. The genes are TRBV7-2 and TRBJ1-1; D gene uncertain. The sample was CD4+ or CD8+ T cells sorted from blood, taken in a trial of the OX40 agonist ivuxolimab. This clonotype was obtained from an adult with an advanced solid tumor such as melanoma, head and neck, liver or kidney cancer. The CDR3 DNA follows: TGTGCCAGCAGCTTAGGCGGTGGTTCTGAAGCTTTCTTT. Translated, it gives CASSLGGGSEAFF.